These T cell receptor beta chains were read from a single sample in a study of T cell responses to AZD1222 COVID-19 vaccine. Clones were sequenced by immunoSEQ multiplex PCR, and TCRdb holds only the in-frame ones, with some missing. This sample carries around 160,000 clones, roughly nine tenths of them seen once, and the ten largest clones take about 4%. This specimen consisted of peripheral blood, obtained 28 days after the second AZD1222 dose. The source is an adult who received the AZD1222 COVID-19 vaccine. CDR3s include the opening cysteine and the closing phenylalanine or tryptophan. Each record gives: J gene, clone size, D gene, V gene, CDR3 DNA, CDR3 protein. The D gene is left open where the match is weak. The size entry is marked missing in some rows and otherwise reads once, few, many or a size class.

j_call: TRBJ2-3
clone_size: NA
d_call: TRBD2
v_call: TRBV11-3
cdr3_nt: TGTGCCAGCAGCTTAAGACTAGCGGCATCAAACACAGATACGCAGTATTTT
cdr3_aa: CASSLRLAASNTDTQYF

j_call: TRBJ1-5
clone_size: NA
d_call: TRBD1
v_call: TRBV3-1/TRBV3-2
cdr3_nt: TGTGCCAGCAGCCAGGAAACAGGGGGAGGTCAGCCCCAGCATTTT
cdr3_aa: CASSQETGGGQPQHF

j_call: TRBJ1-1
clone_size: NA
d_call: TRBD1
v_call: TRBV12-3/TRBV12-4
cdr3_nt: TGTGCCAGCAGCCAGGGGGCACGGACTGAAGCTTTCTTT
cdr3_aa: CASSQGARTEAFF

j_call: TRBJ2-7
clone_size: NA
d_call: TRBD1
v_call: TRBV5-6
cdr3_nt: TGTGCCAGCAGCCGGGACAGGGCCTACGAGCAGTACTTC
cdr3_aa: CASSRDRAYEQYF

j_call: TRBJ1-2
clone_size: NA
d_call: NA
v_call: TRBV28
cdr3_nt: TGTGCCAGCCGCCCCCGATTTACAGCTAACTATGGCTACACCTTC
cdr3_aa: CASRPRFTANYGYTF

j_call: TRBJ1-2
clone_size: NA
d_call: NA
v_call: TRBV24-1
cdr3_nt: TGTGCCACCAGTGATTTCAACTATGGCTACACCTTC
cdr3_aa: CATSDFNYGYTF

j_call: TRBJ1-1
clone_size: NA
d_call: TRBD1
v_call: TRBV3-1/TRBV3-2
cdr3_nt: TGTGCCAGCAGCCAAACAGGGGGCGCGGCTGAAGCTTTCTTT
cdr3_aa: CASSQTGGAAEAFF

j_call: TRBJ1-1
clone_size: NA
d_call: NA
v_call: TRBV24-1
cdr3_nt: TGTGCCACCAGTGGAGAGGGTGAGGGCACTGAAGCTTTCTTT
cdr3_aa: CATSGEGEGTEAFF

j_call: TRBJ1-5
clone_size: few
d_call: NA
v_call: TRBV19
cdr3_nt: TGTGCCAGTAGTGCTTCGGGACGGAGCATCCTAGGGGGTCAGCCCCAGCATTTT
cdr3_aa: CASSASGRSILGGQPQHF

j_call: TRBJ2-1
clone_size: NA
d_call: NA
v_call: TRBV11-2
cdr3_nt: TGTGCCAGCAGCTTGTTCAGTGGGGGGGGCCTCTACAATGAGCAGTTCTTC
cdr3_aa: CASSLFSGGGLYNEQFF